What follows are 27 T cell receptor beta chains derived from one specimen sequenced in a study of cytomegalovirus exposure and HLA in healthy donors (dated by TCRdb to about 2017). The library was prepared using the immunoSEQ multiplex PCR assay. For the multiplex PCR, a mixture combining 60 forward primers for TCR Vbeta segments and 13 reverse primers for TCR Jbeta segments was used. In its TCRdb copy, this immuneACCESS table keeps in-frame sequences only and misses some clones. Where compared with another copy, unresolved V genes explain less than half of these, and the others have no known cause. For this sample there are about 140,000 clones; approximately 80% appear just once. In total, the top ten clones hold about 2.2% of the sample. Source material: PBMCs. The receptors stem from a man aged 45 to 65 in good health and CMV-seronegative.

The V gene is TRBV5-1, the J gene TRBJ2-1; possible D gene TRBD1, 6 bases. Germline V lookup: CDR1 SGHRS, CDR2 YFSETQ. V was clipped by 4 bases and J by 8 bases, with 13 bases between them. CDR3 length: 13 amino acids. The CDR3 nucleotides are TGCGCCAGCAGCCAGCAGGCAGGGGATGAGCAGTTCTTC. Translation gives CASSQQAGDEQFF.

This chain connects TRBV6-5 to TRBJ2-7; D is possibly TRBD2 (5 bases). The CDR3 loop spans 15 amino acids. In germline, CDR1 is MNHEY, CDR2 SVGAGI. The ends were cut back, 5 bases at V and 3 bases at J, with 17 bases in the middle. The chain's CDR3 is CASSRAGNSFYEQYF. CDR3 bases: TGTGCCAGCAGTCGGGCCGGGAACAGCTTCTACGAGCAGTACTTC.

The CDR3 reads CATSRDLSTEAFF. CDR3 nucleotide sequence: TGTGCCACCAGCAGAGATTTGAGCACTGAAGCTTTCTTT. The V gene is TRBV15, the J gene TRBJ1-1, with D uncertain. This CDR3 comprises 13 residues. Trimming cost V 0 bases and J 4 bases, with 6 bases left between them. The germline gives CDR1 LNHNV, CDR2 YYDKDF (reference sequence).

This clone was counted between two and nine times. This chain links TRBV6-5 with TRBJ1-1; D is undetermined. The germline CDR1 and CDR2 sequences are MNHEY and SVGAGI. The length of the CDR3 is 10 residues. Trimming cost V 7 bases and J 7 bases, with 7 bases left between them. CDR3 DNA: TGTGCCAGCATAGAGCTTGAAGCTTTCTTT. This encodes CASIELEAFF.

The chain has TRBV14 and TRBJ2-3; 8 bases map to TRBD2. This CDR3 contains 16 residues. Trimming at V came to 0 bases and at J to 4 bases, leaving 6 bases not matched to a gene. Germline V gene data show CDR1 as SGHDN and CDR2 as FVKESK. The CDR3: CASSQDPGLGADTQYF. The DNA for the CDR3 is TGTGCCAGCAGCCAAGATCCGGGACTAGGGGCAGATACGCAGTATTTT. Looking up the rest from reference TRBV14 and TRBJ2-3 gives the full variable domain: EAGVTQFPSHSVIEKGQTVTLRCDPISGHDNLYWYRRVMGKEIKFLLHFVKESKQDESGMPNNRFLAERTGGTYSTLKVQPAELEDSGVYFCASSQDPGLGADTQYFGPGTRLTVL.

The chain recombines TRBV5-1 with TRBJ2-7; 7 nucleotides align to TRBD1. Unmatched junction bases numbered 5, after V lost 0 bases and J lost 2 bases. CDR1 is SGHRS, CDR2 YFSETQ, per germline. The CDR3 is 15 residues long. The CDR3 here is CASSLGQGPTYEQYF. For the CDR3, the DNA is TGCGCCAGCAGCTTGGGACAGGGACCGACCTACGAGCAGTACTTC.

The J gene is TRBJ2-7, the V gene TRBV9; a weak D match, TRBD1 (5 bases). The V end lost 6 bases, the J end lost 2 bases, and 18 bases lay between the germline ends. Germline V gives CDR1 SGDLS, CDR2 YYNGEE. The CDR3 consists of 15 residues. CDR3 DNA: TGTGCCAGCACCACCGCGGACGTGGGGCCCTACGAGCAGTACTTC. This encodes CASTTADVGPYEQYF. The full variable domain, its missing parts supplied by reference TRBV9 and TRBJ2-7, is DSGVTQTPKHLITATGQRVTLRCSPRSGDLSVYWYQQSLDQGLQFLIQYYNGEERAKGNILERFSAQQFPDLHSELNLSSLELGDSALYFCASTTADVGPYEQYFGPGTRLTVT.

J is TRBJ2-1 and V is TRBV18; maybe TRBD2 (5 bases). CDR3 size: 17 residues. V shed 3 bases and J shed 2 bases, with 17 bases lying between them. The germline gives CDR1 KGHSH, CDR2 LQKENI. For the CDR3, the DNA is TGTGCCAGCTCACCCCCGTCAGCGGCCCTCACCTACAATGAGCAGTTCTTC. This encodes CASSPPSAALTYNEQFF.

The chain carries TRBV30 and TRBJ2-2; no reliable D call. Germline CDR1 is GTSNPN and CDR2 is SVGIG (reference sequence). V gave up 1 base and J gave up 5 bases, with 11 bases separating them. This CDR3 comprises 14 residues. CDR3 amino acids: CAWSGHESTGELFF. CDR3 coding DNA: TGTGCCTGGAGTGGACATGAGTCTACCGGGGAGCTGTTTTTT.

The genes are TRBV2 and TRBJ2-2; 13 nucleotides align to TRBD2. The CDR3 extends over 16 amino acids. V gave up 7 bases and J gave up 5 bases; unmatched junction bases: 7. Germline loops: CDR1 SNHLY, CDR2 FYNNEI. This CDR3 reads CASTQGLAGSTGELFF. The CDR3 DNA follows: TGTGCCAGCACCCAGGGACTAGCGGGATCGACCGGGGAGCTGTTTTTT.

This clone was recorded only once. The chain links TRBV7-3 to TRBJ2-3, with 11 nucleotides matching TRBD2. The CDR3 length is 17 residues. V shed 7 bases and J 6 bases; nucleotides not matched to a gene: 15. Germline loops: CDR1 SGHTA, CDR2 FQGTGA. The CDR3 loop is CASTPDPSGGSRDTQYF. DNA for the CDR3: TGTGCCAGCACCCCAGACCCTAGCGGGGGGTCAAGGGATACGCAGTATTTT.

The chain links TRBV7-2 to TRBJ2-1; 11 nucleotides line up with TRBD2. The V gene's germline CDR1 is SGHTA and CDR2 FQGNSA. The CDR3 is 15 residues long. V shed 5 bases, J shed 4 bases, and the junction held 4 bases outside the gene matches. The CDR3 spells CASSRGTSGYNEQFF. The CDR3 nucleotides read TGTGCCAGCAGCCGAGGGACTAGCGGATACAATGAGCAGTTCTTC.

The chain is built from TRBV2 and TRBJ2-4, with TRBD2 as a possible D gene (7 bases). Germline V lookup: CDR1 SNHLY, CDR2 FYNNEI. The CDR3 runs to 13 residues. Trimming cost V 3 bases and J 13 bases, with 16 bases left between them. The CDR3 loop is CASSDRGGSIQYF. The CDR3, as DNA: TGTGCCAGCAGTGACAGGGGAGGGTCAATCCAGTACTTC. The variable domain in full, completed from reference TRBV2 and TRBJ2-4, reads EPEVTQTPSHQVTQMGQEVILRCVPISNHLYFYWYRQILGQKVEFLVSFYNNEISEKSEIFDDQFSVERPDGSNFTLKIRSTKLEDSAMYFCASSDRGGSIQYFGAGTRLSVL.

In this sample, this clone turned up once. The chain joins TRBV5-4 to TRBJ2-1, with TRBD2 as a possible D gene (6 bases). Germline V lookup: CDR1 SGHNT, CDR2 YYREEE (reference sequence). Trimming took 2 bases from V and 4 from J, leaving 13 bases between them. This CDR3 spans 15 amino acids. The CDR3 DNA is TGTGCCAGCAGCTTTCGGAGACGGGAGTACAATGAGCAGTTCTTC. Encoded protein: CASSFRRREYNEQFF.

The chain joins TRBV6-1 to TRBJ2-3, with D possibly being TRBD1 (5 bases). Trimming shortened V by 6 bases and J by 0 bases, and 13 bases separated the two germline ends. CDR1 is MNHNS and CDR2 is SASEGT in the germline V gene. This CDR3 is built from 15 residues. The CDR3 nucleotides are TGTGCCAGCAGCCCACAGGAGTTAAGCACAGATACGCAGTATTTT. Translating it yields CASSPQELSTDTQYF.

Note on this clone: Mismatch with germline at one junction end may stem from a read error. The chain combines TRBV6-5 with TRBJ1-4; TRBD1 aligns across 11 bases. Germline V gene sequence: CDR1 MNHEY, CDR2 SVGAGI. The CDR3 is 14 amino acids. In DNA, the CDR3 is TGTGCCAGCAGTACCCCGCGGGACAGGGGGTTTCAAGTTTTT. Its translation is CASSTPRDRGFQVF.

This sequence joins TRBV7-3 and TRBJ2-2, with D unclear. Trimming pared 3 bases from V and 3 bases from J, leaving 8 bases between. Germline CDR1 SGHTA, CDR2 FQGTGA. The CDR3 runs 14 residues. DNA of the CDR3: TGTGCCAGCAGCTTTTCTCGGGACACCGGGGAGCTGTTTTTT. This translates into CASSFSRDTGELFF. The entire variable domain, with the rest obtained from reference TRBV7-3 and TRBJ2-2, is as follows: GAGVSQTPSNKVTEKGKYVELRCDPISGHTALYWYRQSLGQGPEFLIYFQGTGAADDSGLPNDRFFAVRPEGSVSTLKIQRTERGDSAVYLCASSFSRDTGELFFGEGSRLTVL.

CDR3 nucleotide sequence: TGTGCCAGCTCACCATTGGGGCTCCTGACTAGCACAGATACGCAGTATTTT. It yields the protein CASSPLGLLTSTDTQYF. V and J are TRBV18 and TRBJ2-3; maybe TRBD1 (5 bases). The CDR3 spans 17 residues. The V end lost 2 bases, the J end lost 0 bases, and 15 bases lay between the germline ends. CDR1 KGHSH and CDR2 LQKENI come from the germline V gene.

The chain uses TRBV6-1 and TRBJ2-5, with TRBD1 identical over 8 bases. There are 16 residues in the CDR3. The V segment lost 4 bases and the J segment 4 bases; nucleotides outside the gene matches: 11. Germline V gene sequence: CDR1 MNHNS, CDR2 SASEGT. The CDR3 here is CASSGLGTGGAETQYF. The DNA for the CDR3 is TGTGCCAGCAGTGGACTCGGGACAGGAGGCGCAGAGACCCAGTACTTC.

The V and J genes are TRBV2 and TRBJ1-3; no reliable D call. Looked up from germline, CDR1 is SNHLY and CDR2 is FYNNEI. The CDR3 covers 15 residues. V was shortened by 1 base and J by 0 bases, with 7 bases between the two germline ends. The CDR3 here is CASSEGQNSGNTIYF. CDR3 in DNA: TGTGCCAGCAGTGAAGGCCAGAACTCTGGAAACACCATATATTTT.

This clone was counted once. The chain joins TRBV30 to TRBJ1-2; D perhaps matches TRBD1 (5 bases). Trimming left V 4 bases short and J 3 bases short, with 15 bases between. The CDR3 consists of 14 residues. Looked up from germline, CDR1 is GTSNPN and CDR2 is SVGIG (reference sequence). CDR3 in amino acids: CAWTYDSKDYGYTF. The CDR3 coding sequence is TGTGCCTGGACTTATGACAGTAAGGACTATGGCTACACCTTC.

This CDR3 is CASSQGTVGLEQYF. CDR3 nucleotides: TGCGCCAGCAGCCAAGGGACCGTCGGACTCGAGCAGTACTTC. The chain uses TRBV4-1 and TRBJ2-7; tentative D call: TRBD2 (5 bases). Per the germline V gene, CDR1 is MGHRA and CDR2 is YSYEKL. The germline V and J ends were trimmed by 1 base and 6 bases, with 13 bases remaining between them. The CDR3 loop spans 14 amino acids.

The genes are TRBV7-8 and TRBJ2-7, with 7 bases identical to TRBD2. The V and J ends lost 4 bases and 7 bases, in that order; junction bases with no gene match: 13. This CDR3 comprises 15 residues. CDR1 and CDR2 (germline): SGHVS, FQNEAQ. CDR3 DNA: TGTGCCAGCAGCTCCCAGGGAGGGGCCCCCAGGGAGCAGTACTTC. This sequence encodes CASSSQGGAPREQYF. The variable domain in full, with the rest retrieved from reference TRBV7-8 and TRBJ2-7, is GAGVSQSPRYKVAKRGQDVALRCDPISGHVSLFWYQQALGQGPEFLTYFQNEAQLDKSGLPSDRFFAERPEGSVSTLKIQRTQQEDSAVYLCASSSQGGAPREQYFGPGTRLTVT.

The rearrangement links TRBV7-9 to TRBJ2-1, with D possibly matching TRBD1 (6 bases). Per germline, CDR1 SEHNR and CDR2 FQNEAQ (reference sequence). CDR3 length: 12 residues. The V and J ends lost 6 bases and 10 bases respectively, with 13 bases between them. The CDR3 spells CASRFEGEEQFF. The CDR3, as DNA: TGTGCCAGCAGATTCGAGGGGGAGGAGCAGTTCTTC.

The CDR3, as DNA: TGTGCCAGCAGCCTGACTAGCGGGGAATACAATGAGCAGTTCTTC. It encodes CASSLTSGEYNEQFF. The V gene is TRBV4-2, the J gene TRBJ2-1; 11 nucleotides line up with TRBD2. Germline assignment: CDR1 LGHNA and CDR2 YNFKEQ. V shed 4 bases, J shed 4 bases, and the junction held 3 bases outside the gene matches. The CDR3 extends over 15 amino acids.

This clone showed up just once. The J gene is TRBJ2-3, the V gene TRBV4-1; 7 bases map to TRBD1. The germline gives CDR1 MGHRA, CDR2 YSYEKL. V lost 4 bases to trimming and J lost 5 bases; unmatched junction nucleotides: 6. The CDR3 loop spans 14 amino acids. The chain's CDR3 is CASSREGGKDTQYF. The CDR3 region has the DNA TGCGCCAGCAGCCGAGAAGGGGGCAAAGATACGCAGTATTTT.

The chain employs TRBV5-1 and TRBJ2-2; TRBD2 agrees at 10 bases. J gave up 3 bases and V 0 bases, and 5 bases lay outside the gene matches. CDR1 and CDR2 from the germline V gene are SGHRS and YFSETQ. CDR3 length equals 17 residues. The CDR3 protein is CASSLALAGAYTGELFF. DNA for the CDR3: TGCGCCAGCAGCTTGGCCCTAGCGGGGGCCTACACCGGGGAGCTGTTTTTT.